These T cell receptor beta chains were read from a single sample in a study of Tregs in tolerant kidney transplant recipients. Generated by immunoSEQ multiplex PCR, the TCRdb table keeps only in-frame clones and is missing some. The repertoire holds 40,000 to 50,000 clones, with roughly 89% as singletons. The sequenced sample was CD8+ T cells from blood (PBMCs), obtained 12 months after the transplant. These receptors were taken from a human patient who received a combined kidney and bone marrow transplant. T cells may partly derive from the graft donor. CDR3s leave out the opening cysteine and the closing phenylalanine or tryptophan. Size is omitted from some rows. Given values are once, few, many or a class for expanded clones.

clone_size: once; v_call: TRBV4-3; cdr3_aa: ASSQDRGVLYEQY
clone_size: once; v_call: TRBV4-3; cdr3_aa: ASSQGLSTRLGGYT
clone_size: NA; v_call: TRBV10-3; cdr3_aa: AISSGQTNTEAF
clone_size: NA; v_call: TRBV5-1; cdr3_aa: ASPGRERGNTIY
clone_size: NA; v_call: TRBV6-5; cdr3_aa: ASSYLRNTEAF
clone_size: NA; v_call: TRBV5-4; cdr3_aa: ASSQSSGPADTQY
clone_size: NA; v_call: TRBV19; cdr3_aa: ASSFRQGGLAGGPGNEQF
clone_size: NA; v_call: TRBV4-1; cdr3_aa: ASSQESRDTDTQY
clone_size: NA; v_call: TRBV9; cdr3_aa: ASSAGLAGDTQY
clone_size: NA; v_call: TRBV19; cdr3_aa: ASSFGLYNEQF
clone_size: NA; v_call: TRBV9; cdr3_aa: ASSVSGAVTGELF
clone_size: NA; v_call: TRBV13; cdr3_aa: ASSPRGANEQF
clone_size: NA; v_call: TRBV5-6; cdr3_aa: ASSLGRAYEQY
clone_size: NA; v_call: TRBV2; cdr3_aa: ASSEVAGNEQF
clone_size: NA; v_call: TRBV5-6; cdr3_aa: ASSPRGEGVIMETQY
clone_size: NA; v_call: TRBV14; cdr3_aa: ASSQDQGRSPLH
clone_size: NA; v_call: TRBV25-1; cdr3_aa: ASREGASVDEQF
clone_size: few; v_call: TRBV15; cdr3_aa: ATSREQGRAHEQY
clone_size: NA; v_call: TRBV28; cdr3_aa: ASSFETGSGGYGYT
clone_size: NA; v_call: TRBV7-6; cdr3_aa: ASSLIFGGLYEQY
clone_size: NA; v_call: TRBV11-3; cdr3_aa: ASSLDSWVSGRGETQY
clone_size: NA; v_call: TRBV11-3; cdr3_aa: ASSLGLAGEQETQY
clone_size: once; v_call: TRBV9; cdr3_aa: ASSVDAGGITDTQY
clone_size: NA; v_call: TRBV30; cdr3_aa: ACKPSDRRQY
clone_size: NA; v_call: TRBV2; cdr3_aa: ASSGRTGRANEQF
clone_size: NA; v_call: TRBV2; cdr3_aa: ASRTILSNRQGAYEQY
clone_size: NA; v_call: TRBV6-6; cdr3_aa: ASSLTGFDYGYT
clone_size: NA; v_call: TRBV29-1; cdr3_aa: SGIRVVTGELF
clone_size: NA; v_call: TRBV4-1; cdr3_aa: ASSQSWGGYEQY
clone_size: NA; v_call: TRBV5-4; cdr3_aa: ASSSEGVGYT
clone_size: NA; v_call: TRBV7-9; cdr3_aa: ASSSSPQGNTEAF
clone_size: NA; v_call: TRBV28; cdr3_aa: ASSLTAMNTEAF
clone_size: NA; v_call: TRBV4-2; cdr3_aa: ASSQVGLAGSEQY
clone_size: NA; v_call: TRBV5-4; cdr3_aa: ASSLETGIETQY
clone_size: once; v_call: TRBV6-1; cdr3_aa: ASNLGDGTDTQY
clone_size: NA; v_call: TRBV15; cdr3_aa: ATGSGTSGYNEQF
clone_size: NA; v_call: TRBV13; cdr3_aa: ASSTPGQGENTIY